This T cell receptor beta chain is from a study of T cell repertoires in cytomegalovirus infection. Looking at the study overall: Indications came from public TCR beta signatures; they pointed to CMV infection and to a matching HLA type.

After removal of 0 bases from V and 6 bases from J, the junction contained 2 bases not matched to a gene. The CDR3 sequence is 16 residues long. CDR1 MNHEY and CDR2 SVGAGI come from the germline V gene. In regard to this clonotype: What it recognizes is unknown.

Study-wide results and caveats: Summed public TCR beta family frequency identified CMV carriers bearing the relevant HLA.

In TCRdb, the reads were re-called with MiXCR into one record per CDR3 protein. Of approximately 490,000 distinct CDR3 sequences listed, about 10% are singletons. The TCR was taken from a human donor in good health (CMV status not recorded). Some clones in this sample may be carry-over from other donors' samples. The V gene is TRBV6-5, the J gene TRBJ1-4; 12 positions agree with TRBD1. The sample taken for sequencing was PBMCs. The CDR3 DNA is TGTGCCAGCAGTTACTCTGGGACAGGGGGCGATGAAAAACTGTTTTTT. Amino acids: CASSYSGTGGDEKLFF.